The TCR beta chain described here comes from a study of preoperative IRX-2 immunotherapy in early breast cancer. TCRdb's table, derived via immunoSEQ multiplex PCR, lists solely in-frame clones and lacks some. The data hold roughly 29,000 clones, with 90% observed a single time. Sample treatment: preoperative locoregional IRX-2 cytokine immunotherapy. This phase Ib study tested locoregional IRX-2 cytokine immunotherapy given before surgery. The CDR3 runs 12 residues. The V gene end was trimmed by 3 bases and the J gene end by 6 bases; junction bases not matched to a gene: 0. Looked up from germline, CDR1 is SQVTM and CDR2 is ANQGSEA.

The sequence came from a human donor with breast cancer. The specimen was taken from a patient treated with IRX-2 immunotherapy. The chain links TRBV29-1 to TRBJ2-2, with TRBD1 matching 8 bases. CDR3 nucleotides: TGCAGCGTTGACAGGGGGCCCGGGGAGCTGTTTTTT. It codes for CSVDRGPGELFF.